Following are 27 T cell receptor beta chains from one sample sequenced in a study of cytomegalovirus exposure and HLA in healthy donors. 13 Jbeta primers and 60 Vbeta primers were used for the PCR. Measured with immunoSEQ multiplex PCR; TCRdb has only the in-frame clones, and not every one. The sample yields more than 150,000 clones, roughly three quarters seen once. Material for sequencing was PBMCs. The receptors come from a middle-aged woman in good health and CMV-seropositive.

V usage is TRBV5-8 and J usage is TRBJ1-1, with 7 bases fitting TRBD1. CDR3 length equals 15 residues. With V trimmed by 4 bases and J by 2 bases, 8 bases remained unmatched. Germline V gene sequence: CDR1 SGHTS, CDR2 YDEGEE. The CDR3 here is CASSTGYRGNTEAFF. CDR3 in DNA: TGTGCCAGCAGCACAGGGTACAGGGGAAACACTGAAGCTTTCTTT.

Regarding this clone: Compared with germline, one end of the junction differs, possibly owing to a read error. The rearrangement joins TRBV7-9 to TRBJ2-3; D unclear. This CDR3 has 14 residues. Germline V lookup: CDR1 SEHNR, CDR2 FQNEAQ (reference sequence). The CDR3 spells CSSSFGQATDTQYF. As DNA, the CDR3 is TGTTCCAGCAGCTTTGGGCAAGCCACAGATACGCAGTATTTT.

The chain employs TRBV7-8 and TRBJ1-5; the match to TRBD1 covers 11 bases. Germline V gene lookup returns CDR1 SGHVS and CDR2 FQNEAQ. This CDR3 contains 15 residues. The junction had 4 bases not matched to a gene; V was cut back by 5 bases and J by 4 bases. As DNA, the CDR3 is TGTGCCAGCAGCAAGGGACAGGGGGATAATCAGCCCCAGCATTTT. Protein: CASSKGQGDNQPQHF.

This chain connects TRBV29-1 to TRBJ1-1; a possible D gene is TRBD1 (5 bases). The germline gives CDR1 SQVTM, CDR2 ANQGSEA. The CDR3 runs to 13 residues. Trimming took 7 bases from V and 2 from J, leaving 14 bases between them. The CDR3 nucleotides are TGCAGCGCCCAGTGGGGGGGTAACACTGAAGCTTTCTTT. This codes for CSAQWGGNTEAFF. Combining the CDR3 with reference TRBV29-1 and TRBJ1-1 gives the whole variable domain SAVISQKPSRDICQRGTSLTIQCQVDSQVTMMFWYRQQPGQSLTLIATANQGSEATYESGFVIDKFPISRPNLTFSTLTVSNMSPEDSSIYLCSAQWGGNTEAFFGQGTRLTVV.

The chain joins TRBV27 to TRBJ2-2; 8 nucleotides line up with TRBD2. Germline CDR1 MNHEY, CDR2 SMNVEV (reference sequence). There are 16 residues in the CDR3. V was clipped by 5 bases and J by 5 bases; unmatched bases: 10. The CDR3 region has the DNA TGTGCCAGCAGTCCCCGGGGGGGGGCAAGGACCGGGGAGCTGTTTTTT. Protein: CASSPRGGARTGELFF.

The V gene is TRBV29-1, the J gene TRBJ1-2; D gene uncertain. The germline gives CDR1 SQVTM, CDR2 ANQGSEA. V gave up 4 bases and J gave up 8 bases, with 8 bases separating them. The CDR3 length is 10 residues. CDR3 coding DNA: TGCAGCGTTGGGGCACACGGCTACACCTTC. Translated, it gives CSVGAHGYTF.

V is TRBV13 and J is TRBJ1-2; tentatively, D is TRBD1 (5 bases). CDR3 length equals 16 residues. Looked up from germline, CDR1 is PRHDT and CDR2 is FYEKMQ (reference sequence). V dropped 5 bases and J dropped 8 bases, with 24 bases sitting between them. This chain's CDR3 is CASSPTPIDSARGYTF. Written as DNA, the CDR3 is TGTGCCAGCAGCCCCACCCCCATAGACAGTGCACGGGGCTACACCTTC. The full variable domain, completed using reference TRBV13 and TRBJ1-2, is AAGVIQSPRHLIKEKRETATLKCYPIPRHDTVYWYQQGPGQDPQFLISFYEKMQSDKGSIPDRFSAQQFSDYHSELNMSSLELGDSALYFCASSPTPIDSARGYTFGSGTRLTVV.

The chain couples TRBV6-5 to TRBJ1-1; weak D call: TRBD1 (5 bases). The V end lost 5 bases, the J end lost 13 bases, and 14 bases lay between the germline ends. Germline-derived CDR1 and CDR2 are MNHEY and SVGAGI. The CDR3 length is 11 residues. The CDR3 sequence: CASSQGAKVFF. CDR3 nucleotides: TGTGCCAGCAGTCAGGGCGCAAAGGTTTTCTTT.

The chain links TRBV6-5 to TRBJ1-2, with D tentatively TRBD1 (6 bases). Trimming cost V 0 bases and J 2 bases, with 7 bases left between them. The CDR3 is 14 amino acids. CDR1 is MNHEY, CDR2 SVGAGI, per germline. The CDR3 DNA is TGTGCCAGCAGTTACTCGAGGGGGAACTATGGCTACACCTTC. Encoded protein: CASSYSRGNYGYTF.

The V and J genes are TRBV2 and TRBJ2-7, with TRBD1 identical over 10 bases. With 4 bases clipped from V and 3 bases from J, the junction kept 9 bases outside the gene matches. The CDR3 is made up of 16 amino acids. In germline, CDR1 is SNHLY, CDR2 FYNNEI. In nucleotides, the CDR3 is TGTGCCAGCAGTGTTGGCCCGGGACAGGGGTTCTACGAGCAGTACTTC. It codes for CASSVGPGQGFYEQYF. Filled out from reference TRBV2 and TRBJ2-7, the complete variable domain reads EPEVTQTPSHQVTQMGQEVILRCVPISNHLYFYWYRQILGQKVEFLVSFYNNEISEKSEIFDDQFSVERPDGSNFTLKIRSTKLEDSAMYFCASSVGPGQGFYEQYFGPGTRLTVT.

The CDR3 here is CASSALGAEQFF. In DNA form, the CDR3 reads TGCGCCAGCAGCGCACTGGGGGCTGAGCAGTTCTTC. The V and J genes are TRBV10-1 and TRBJ2-1; tentative D call: TRBD1 (6 bases). With 6 bases removed from V and 9 bases from J, the gap between germline ends came to 12 bases. This CDR3 comprises 12 residues. Germline V gene lookup returns CDR1 WNHNN and CDR2 SYGVQD (reference sequence).

The chain combines TRBV2 with TRBJ1-2, with D uncertain. The CDR3 consists of 11 residues. Trimming took off 4 bases at V and 7 bases at J, with 7 bases between the two ends. Germline V gene lookup returns CDR1 SNHLY and CDR2 FYNNEI. The CDR3 coding sequence is TGTGCCAGCAGTGTTAATATTGGCTACACCTTC. Amino acid sequence: CASSVNIGYTF.

This clone appeared a few times. This chain links TRBV11-1 with TRBJ1-3, with D unclear. V was shortened by 6 bases and J by 0 bases, with 9 bases between the two germline ends. The V gene's germline CDR1 is SGHAT and CDR2 FQDESV (reference sequence). The CDR3 totals 14 residues. The CDR3 loop is CASSLGFSGNTIYF. As DNA, the CDR3 is TGTGCCAGCAGTCTTGGCTTCTCTGGAAACACCATATATTTT.

The chain joins TRBV6-5 to TRBJ1-6, with a possible D match to TRBD1 (5 bases). The CDR3 runs 12 residues. The V gene lost 8 bases and the J gene lost 9 bases, with 11 bases spanning the gap. In germline, CDR1 is MNHEY, CDR2 SVGAGI. Written as DNA, the CDR3 is TGTGCCAGCTCAGGGTTCGGTTCACCCCTCCACTTT. It is translated as CASSGFGSPLHF.

This chain joins TRBV10-3 and TRBJ2-7; the D gene is possibly TRBD1 (6 bases). CDR3 size: 13 residues. Between the trimmed V and J ends, which lost 5 bases and 3 bases, there was a span of 11 bases. Germline V gene sequence: CDR1 ENHRY, CDR2 SYGVKD. CDR3 loop: CAISLGGYYEQYF. CDR3 nucleotide sequence: TGTGCCATCAGTTTAGGGGGATACTACGAGCAGTACTTC.

DNA for the CDR3: TGTGCCAGCAGCCTAATGACAGGGACTGGAAACACCATATATTTT. Protein: CASSLMTGTGNTIYF. The V call is TRBV7-9, the J call TRBJ1-3, with 7 nucleotides matching TRBD1. After removal of 5 bases from V and 2 bases from J, the junction contained 6 bases not matched to a gene. Per the germline V gene, CDR1 is SEHNR and CDR2 is FQNEAQ (reference sequence). This CDR3 contains 15 residues. The variable domain in full, with the rest retrieved from reference TRBV7-9 and TRBJ1-3, is DTGVSQNPRHKITKRGQNVTFRCDPISEHNRLYWYRQTLGQGPEFLTYFQNEAQLEKSRLLSDRFSAERPKGSFSTLEIQRTEQGDSAMYLCASSLMTGTGNTIYFGEGSWLTVV.

Only one count was recorded for this clone. The chain uses TRBV19 and TRBJ2-5; no clear D gene. V lost 0 bases, J lost 1 base, and 9 bases lay in between. The germline CDR1 and CDR2 sequences are LNHDA and SQIVND (reference sequence). This CDR3 region has 15 residues. The CDR3 region is CASSIDSDFQETQYF. In DNA form, the CDR3 reads TGTGCCAGTAGTATAGATTCAGACTTCCAAGAGACCCAGTACTTC.

The genes are TRBV6-5 and TRBJ1-4, with 9 bases lining up with TRBD1. Germline-derived CDR1 and CDR2 are MNHEY and SVGAGI. The CDR3 is 16 amino acids. V dropped 0 bases and J dropped 5; count of bases not matched to a gene: 4. Here the CDR3 DNA reads TGTGCCAGCAGTTACTCTGTGACAGGGGGGAATGAAAAACTGTTTTTT. Encoded protein: CASSYSVTGGNEKLFF.

The chain combines TRBV27 with TRBJ2-3, with a possible D match to TRBD2 (6 bases). The V and J ends lost 4 bases and 1 base respectively, with 12 bases between them. From germline, CDR1 is MNHEY and CDR2 SMNVEV (reference sequence). This CDR3 has 15 amino acids. Written as DNA, the CDR3 is TGTGCCAGCAGTTCCCGGGGGACCCGCACAGATACGCAGTATTTT. As protein: CASSSRGTRTDTQYF.

The V and J genes are TRBV4-1 and TRBJ2-1; D is ambiguous. Germline CDR1 is MGHRA and CDR2 is YSYEKL. V was shortened by 1 base and J by 9 bases, with 19 bases between the two germline ends. The CDR3 spans 16 residues. CDR3 DNA sequence: TGCGCCAGCAGCCAAGGTGGTGCCGGTCTTCCCGGTGAGCAGTTCTTC. Protein: CASSQGGAGLPGEQFF.

The chain uses TRBV19 and TRBJ2-5, with 7 bases aligning to TRBD2. Germline trimming cut 7 bases from V and 5 bases from J; bases unmatched to any gene: 25. Germline assignment: CDR1 LNHDA and CDR2 SQIVND (reference sequence). The CDR3 is 19 residues long. CDR3 in amino acids: CASKTSATPGLRRGETQYF. The CDR3 bases are TGTGCCAGTAAAACCTCGGCGACGCCGGGGCTCAGGCGGGGGGAGACCCAGTACTTC.

The chain uses TRBV2 and TRBJ2-2, with 10 bases matching TRBD2. The CDR3 consists of 14 residues. Germline V gene data show CDR1 as SNHLY and CDR2 as FYNNEI. Germline trimming cut 8 bases from V and 6 bases from J; bases unmatched to any gene: 6. CDR3 sequence (DNA): TGTGCCAGCTCCAGCGGGGGGGCTCCCGGGGAGCTGTTTTTT. Amino acid sequence: CASSSGGAPGELFF.

The V call is TRBV10-2, the J call TRBJ1-5, with 7 positions matching TRBD1. V was pared by 3 bases and J by 0 bases, with 17 bases of the junction left unmatched. The V gene's germline CDR1 is WSHSY and CDR2 SAAADI. There are 20 residues in the CDR3. CDR3 in DNA: TGCGCCAGCAGTGACGGACCCCCCGGGACAGATCCCAATAGCAATCAGCCCCAGCATTTT. It translates to CASSDGPPGTDPNSNQPQHF.

The V call is TRBV5-1, the J call TRBJ2-3; a possible D gene is TRBD2 (7 bases). V was trimmed by 3 bases and J by 1 base, leaving 12 bases between them. CDR3 length: 15 residues. Germline CDR1 SGHRS, CDR2 YFSETQ. The CDR3: CASSWTGGGTDTQYF. DNA for the CDR3: TGCGCCAGCAGCTGGACGGGGGGCGGCACAGATACGCAGTATTTT.

The chain joins TRBV7-8 to TRBJ1-3; perhaps TRBD1 as D (5 bases). V shed 8 bases and J shed 3 bases, with 11 bases lying between them. Germline V gene lookup returns CDR1 SGHVS and CDR2 FQNEAQ. CDR3 length equals 13 residues. This CDR3 is CASGAKLGNTIYF. Here the CDR3 DNA reads TGTGCCAGCGGGGCTAAGCTTGGAAACACCATATATTTT.

The rearrangement joins TRBV6-4 to TRBJ1-2; 9 nucleotides match TRBD1. Germline V gene lookup returns CDR1 MRHNA and CDR2 SNTAGT. With V trimmed by 2 bases and J by 2 bases, 3 bases remained unmatched. This CDR3 has 15 amino acids. The CDR3 loop reads CASSDGDRGNYGYTF. As DNA, the CDR3 is TGTGCCAGCAGTGACGGCGACAGGGGGAACTATGGCTACACCTTC.

This sequence joins TRBV2 and TRBJ2-2, with TRBD1 as a possible D gene (5 bases). The CDR3 contains 13 residues. The germline gives CDR1 SNHLY, CDR2 FYNNEI. Trimming took off 3 bases at V and 4 bases at J, with 6 bases between the two ends. The CDR3, as DNA: TGTGCCAGCAGTGACAGGGCCACCGGGGAGCTGTTTTTT. Translated: CASSDRATGELFF.